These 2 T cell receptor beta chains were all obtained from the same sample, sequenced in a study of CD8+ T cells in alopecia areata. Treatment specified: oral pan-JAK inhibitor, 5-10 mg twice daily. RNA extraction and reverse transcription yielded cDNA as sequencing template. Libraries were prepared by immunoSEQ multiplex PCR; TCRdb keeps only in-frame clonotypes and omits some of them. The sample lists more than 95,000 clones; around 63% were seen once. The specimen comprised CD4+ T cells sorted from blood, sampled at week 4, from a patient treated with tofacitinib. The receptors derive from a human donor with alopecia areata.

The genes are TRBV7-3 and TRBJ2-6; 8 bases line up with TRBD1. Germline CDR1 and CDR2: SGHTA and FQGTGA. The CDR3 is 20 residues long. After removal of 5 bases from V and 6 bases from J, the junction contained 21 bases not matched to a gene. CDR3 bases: TGTGCCAGCAGCCCTCGAGGGGGCCCAGGGGGCCGCCCTGTGGCCAACGTCCTGACTTTC. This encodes CASSPRGGPGGRPVANVLTF.

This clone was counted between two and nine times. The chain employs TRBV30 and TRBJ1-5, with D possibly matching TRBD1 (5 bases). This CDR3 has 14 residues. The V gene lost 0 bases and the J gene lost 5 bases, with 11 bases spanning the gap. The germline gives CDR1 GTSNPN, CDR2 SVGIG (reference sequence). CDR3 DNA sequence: TGTGCCTGGAGTGTAATGGGGCGGGATCAGCCCCAGCATTTT. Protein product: CAWSVMGRDQPQHF.